This TCR beta chain was identified in a study of CD8+CD57+ T cells in acquired aplastic anemia. About the research overall: DNA per sorted CD4+ or CD8+ sample ranged about 0.17 to 27.4 ug, averaging approximately 3.3 ug.

Genomic DNA constituted the template upon which TCR beta VDJ and CDR3 profiling was performed. TCRdb independently ran MiXCR on the reads; one entry per CDR3 protein. The table includes 95,000 to 150,000 distinct CDR3 sequences, 45% to 60% detected once. Study-wide results and limits: Patients had twenty-nine CD8+ CDR3 sequences in common with controls (the shared set).

V shed 8 bases and J 9 bases; nucleotides not matched to a gene: 12. The length of the CDR3 is 13 residues. The germline gives CDR1 SQVTM, CDR2 ANQGSEA. By flow cytometry, patients selected for sequencing had shown an expansion of CD8+CD57+ cells. Each of the patients presented with severe acquired aplastic anemia. For this clonotype: Antigen: not known.

Sequences were obtained from sorted CD4+, CD8+, or CD8+CD57+ T cells (not recorded which) from PBMCs. The origin of this receptor is a human donor with aplastic anemia. V is TRBV29-1 and J is TRBJ1-1; 10 bases align to TRBD1. CDR3 amino acids: CSIQGPTGGQAFF. The CDR3 nucleotides read TGCAGCATACAGGGACCGACAGGGGGCCAAGCTTTCTTT.